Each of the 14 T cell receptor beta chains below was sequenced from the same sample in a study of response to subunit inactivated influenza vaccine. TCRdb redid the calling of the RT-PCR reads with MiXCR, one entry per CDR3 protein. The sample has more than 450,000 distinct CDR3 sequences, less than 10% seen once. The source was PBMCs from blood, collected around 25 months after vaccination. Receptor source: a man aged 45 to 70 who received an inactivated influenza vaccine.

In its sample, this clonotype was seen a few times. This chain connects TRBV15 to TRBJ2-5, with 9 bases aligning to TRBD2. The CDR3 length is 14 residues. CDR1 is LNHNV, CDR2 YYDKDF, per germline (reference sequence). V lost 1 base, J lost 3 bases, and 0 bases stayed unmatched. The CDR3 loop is CATSRGTSEETQYF. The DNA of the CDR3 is TGTGCCACCAGCAGAGGGACTAGCGAAGAGACCCAGTACTTC.

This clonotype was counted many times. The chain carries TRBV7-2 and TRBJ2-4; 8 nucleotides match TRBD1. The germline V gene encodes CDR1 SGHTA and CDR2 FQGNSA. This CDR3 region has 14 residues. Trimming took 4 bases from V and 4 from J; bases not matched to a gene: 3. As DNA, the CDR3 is TGTGCCAGCAGCTCCACAGGGGGGAAAAACATTCAGTACTTC. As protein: CASSSTGGKNIQYF.

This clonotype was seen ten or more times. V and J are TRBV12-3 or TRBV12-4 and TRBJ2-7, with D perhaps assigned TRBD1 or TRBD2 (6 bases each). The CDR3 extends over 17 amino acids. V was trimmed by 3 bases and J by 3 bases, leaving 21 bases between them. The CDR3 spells CASSFGGRDTGVYEQYF. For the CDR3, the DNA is TGTGCCAGCAGTTTCGGTGGGCGGGACACAGGAGTCTACGAGCAGTACTTC.

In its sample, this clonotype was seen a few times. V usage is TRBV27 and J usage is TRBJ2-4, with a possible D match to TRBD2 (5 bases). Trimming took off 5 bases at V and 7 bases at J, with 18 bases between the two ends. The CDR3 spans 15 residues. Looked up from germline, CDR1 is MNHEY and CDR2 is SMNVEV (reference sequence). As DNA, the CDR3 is TGTGCCAGCAGTCCACCACTAGGTTCGACGAACATTCAGTACTTC. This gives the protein CASSPPLGSTNIQYF.

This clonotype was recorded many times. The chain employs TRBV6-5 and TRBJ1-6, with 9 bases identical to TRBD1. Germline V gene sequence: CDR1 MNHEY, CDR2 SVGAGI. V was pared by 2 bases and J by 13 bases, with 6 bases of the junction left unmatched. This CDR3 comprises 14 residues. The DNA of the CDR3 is TGTGCCAGCAGTTACACGGAACAGGGGGCCCCCCTCCACTTT. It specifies CASSYTEQGAPLHF.

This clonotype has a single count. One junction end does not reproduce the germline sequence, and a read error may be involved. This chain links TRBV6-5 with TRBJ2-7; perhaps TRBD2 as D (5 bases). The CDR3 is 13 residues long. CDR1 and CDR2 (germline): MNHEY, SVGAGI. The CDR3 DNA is TGTGTCAGCAGTTACGGACGGGGTGACGAGCAGTACTTC. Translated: CVSSYGRGDEQYF.

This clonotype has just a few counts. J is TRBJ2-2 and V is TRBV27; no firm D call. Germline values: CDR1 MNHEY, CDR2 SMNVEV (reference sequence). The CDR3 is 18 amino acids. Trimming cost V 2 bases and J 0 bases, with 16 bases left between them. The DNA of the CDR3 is TGTGCCAGCAGTTTAAAACCCCCCGGGCTCGCGAACACCGGGGAGCTGTTTTTT. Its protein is CASSLKPPGLANTGELFF.

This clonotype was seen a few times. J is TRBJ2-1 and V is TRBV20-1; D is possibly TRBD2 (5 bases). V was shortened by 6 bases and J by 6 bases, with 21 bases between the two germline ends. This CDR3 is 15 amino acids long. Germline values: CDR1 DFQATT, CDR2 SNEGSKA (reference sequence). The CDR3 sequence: CSATRAVEWINEQFF. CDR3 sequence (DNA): TGCAGTGCCACGCGAGCGGTGGAGTGGATCAATGAGCAGTTCTTC.

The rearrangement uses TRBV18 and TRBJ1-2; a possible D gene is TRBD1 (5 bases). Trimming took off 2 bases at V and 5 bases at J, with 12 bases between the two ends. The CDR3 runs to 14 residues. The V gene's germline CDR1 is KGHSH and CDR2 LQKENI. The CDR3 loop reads CASSPGAGIYGYTF. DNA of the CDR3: TGTGCCAGCTCACCAGGGGCTGGTATTTATGGCTACACCTTC.

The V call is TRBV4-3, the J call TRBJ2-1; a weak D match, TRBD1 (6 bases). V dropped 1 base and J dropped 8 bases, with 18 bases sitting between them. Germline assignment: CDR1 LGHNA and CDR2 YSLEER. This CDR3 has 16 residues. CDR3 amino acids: CASSQGVGRGYDEQFF. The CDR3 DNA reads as TGCGCCAGCAGCCAAGGGGTCGGCAGGGGATACGATGAGCAGTTCTTC.

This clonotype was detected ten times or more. The CDR3 nucleotides read TGTGCCAGCAGTTTAAATGGACTCGGCACAGATACGCAGTATTTT. Amino acid sequence: CASSLNGLGTDTQYF. The rearrangement joins TRBV27 to TRBJ2-3; a possible D gene is TRBD2 (5 bases). This CDR3 is 15 amino acids long. Germline lookup yields CDR1 MNHEY and CDR2 SMNVEV (reference sequence). V lost 2 bases and J 1 base, leaving 10 bases between the germline ends.

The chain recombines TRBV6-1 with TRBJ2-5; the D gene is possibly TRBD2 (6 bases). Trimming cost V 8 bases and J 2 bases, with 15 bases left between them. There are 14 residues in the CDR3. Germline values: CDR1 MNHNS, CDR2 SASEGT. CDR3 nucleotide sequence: TGTGCCAGCGTGGATGGACTACCACAAGAGACCCAGTACTTC. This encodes CASVDGLPQETQYF.

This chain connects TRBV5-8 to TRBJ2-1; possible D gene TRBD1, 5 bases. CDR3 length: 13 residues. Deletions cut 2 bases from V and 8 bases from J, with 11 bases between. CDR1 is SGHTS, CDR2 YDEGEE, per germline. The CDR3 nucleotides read TGTGCCAGCAGCTTTAGAGTAGGGGATGAGCAGTTCTTC. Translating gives CASSFRVGDEQFF.

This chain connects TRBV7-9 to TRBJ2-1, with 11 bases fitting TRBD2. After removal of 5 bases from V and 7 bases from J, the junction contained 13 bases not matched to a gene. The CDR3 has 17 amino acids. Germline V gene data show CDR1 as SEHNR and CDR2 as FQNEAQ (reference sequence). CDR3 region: CASSQKIWASGGNEQFF. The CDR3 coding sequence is TGTGCCAGCAGCCAAAAGATCTGGGCTAGCGGGGGGAATGAGCAGTTCTTC.